This TCR beta chain was recovered during a study of human T cells and chemical hapten exposure. Study details: Each patch test put 0.01% DPC on the upper back, and results were read at 6 days.

TCRdb re-called the RACE reads with MiXCR, one entry per CDR3 protein. Of 90,000 to 140,000 distinct CDR3 sequences in the sample, under 40% are singletons; the top ten hold less than 3%. The CDR3 is 15 residues long. V lost 6 bases, J lost 1 base, and 6 bases stayed unmatched. Study-level points and caveats: Clustering by CDR3 similarity yielded significantly more large clusters from expanded TCRs than controls. Unchanged with DPC sensitization were TCRs above 1 in 1000 frequency.

Sample time point: patch test 3, about 24 weeks after DPC sensitization. The treatment is: therapeutic diphenylcyclopropenone sensitization with weekly scalp DPC. Of note for this clonotype: What it binds is unknown.

The chain joins TRBV12-3 or TRBV12-4 to TRBJ2-1; TRBD2 agrees at 7 bases. Source: whole blood, taken in connection with sensitization to the hapten diphenylcyclopropenone (DPC). The receptor was isolated from a man aged 35-49 years with alopecia areata. Some clones in this sample may be carry-over from other donors' samples. CDR3: CASRSLGGSYNEQFF. CDR3 sequence (DNA): TGTGCCAGCAGGTCGCTCGGGGGGTCCTACAATGAGCAGTTCTTC.